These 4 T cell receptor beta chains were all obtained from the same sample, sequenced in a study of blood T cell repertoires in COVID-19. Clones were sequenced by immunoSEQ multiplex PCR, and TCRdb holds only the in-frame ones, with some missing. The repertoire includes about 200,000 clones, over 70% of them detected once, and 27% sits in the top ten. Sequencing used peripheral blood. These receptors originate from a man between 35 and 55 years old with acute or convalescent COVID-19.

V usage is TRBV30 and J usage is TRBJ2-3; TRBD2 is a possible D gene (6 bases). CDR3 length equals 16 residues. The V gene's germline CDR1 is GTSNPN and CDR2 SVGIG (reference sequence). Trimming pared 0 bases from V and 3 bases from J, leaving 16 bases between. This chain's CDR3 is CAWSVKTSLNTDTQYF. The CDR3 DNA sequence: TGTGCCTGGAGTGTAAAAACTAGCCTTAATACAGATACGCAGTATTTT.

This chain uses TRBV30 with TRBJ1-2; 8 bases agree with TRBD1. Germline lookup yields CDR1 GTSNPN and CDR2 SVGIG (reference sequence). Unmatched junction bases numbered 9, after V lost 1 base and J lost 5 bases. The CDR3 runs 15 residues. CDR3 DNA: TGTGCCTGGAGTGCGGACAGGGATGCGAGTTATGGCTACACCTTC. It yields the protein CAWSADRDASYGYTF.

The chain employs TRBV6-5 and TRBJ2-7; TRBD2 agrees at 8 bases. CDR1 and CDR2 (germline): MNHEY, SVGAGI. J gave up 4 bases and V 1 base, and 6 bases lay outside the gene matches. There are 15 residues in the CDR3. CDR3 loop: CASSYLGLGSYEQYF. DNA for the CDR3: TGTGCCAGCAGTTACTTGGGACTAGGTAGTTACGAGCAGTACTTC.

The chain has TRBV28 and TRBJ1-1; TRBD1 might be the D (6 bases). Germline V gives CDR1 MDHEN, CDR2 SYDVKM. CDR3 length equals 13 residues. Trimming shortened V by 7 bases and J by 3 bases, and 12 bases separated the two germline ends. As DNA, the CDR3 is TGTGCCAGCATCCCAGGGGTTTACACTGAAGCTTTCTTT. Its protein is CASIPGVYTEAFF. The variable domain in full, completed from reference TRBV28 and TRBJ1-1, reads DVKVTQSSRYLVKRTGEKVFLECVQDMDHENMFWYRQDPGLGLRLIYFSYDVKMKEKGDIPEGYSVSREKKERFSLILESASTNQTSMYLCASIPGVYTEAFFGQGTRLTVV.